These 29 T cell receptor beta chains came from one sample sequenced in a study of OX40 agonist ivuxolimab in advanced cancers. Profiling relied on immunoSEQ multiplex PCR, and the TCRdb table lists in-frame clones only, not all of them. The sample has about 93,000 clones, 91% seen once. The specimen comprised CD4+ or CD8+ T cells sorted from blood, sampled in a trial of the OX40 agonist ivuxolimab. The receptors come from an adult with an advanced solid tumor such as melanoma, head and neck, liver or kidney cancer.

The chain is built from TRBV2 and TRBJ1-2; D ambiguous. From germline, CDR1 is SNHLY and CDR2 FYNNEI. CDR3 size: 12 residues. The V and J ends lost 8 bases and 2 bases respectively, with 9 bases between them. CDR3 DNA: TGTGCCAGCGTCTCGGCCAACTATGGCTACACCTTC. Translating it yields CASVSANYGYTF.

The chain links TRBV5-6 to TRBJ2-3; TRBD2 is a possible D gene (5 bases). The V gene's germline CDR1 is SGHDT and CDR2 YYEEEE. The V and J ends lost 0 bases and 5 bases respectively, with 16 bases between them. The CDR3 has 16 residues. CDR3 in amino acids: CASSLAKREREDTQYF. Here the CDR3 DNA reads TGTGCCAGCAGCTTGGCCAAGAGGGAAAGGGAAGATACGCAGTATTTT. Full variable domain (missing parts from reference TRBV5-6 and TRBJ2-3): DAGVTQSPTHLIKTRGQQVTLRCSPKSGHDTVSWYQQALGQGPQFIFQYYEEEERQRGNFPDRFSGHQFPNYSSELNVNALLLGDSALYLCASSLAKREREDTQYFGPGTRLTVL.

CDR3 sequence: CASISGGTQNAGELFF. CDR3 coding DNA: TGCGCCAGCATTTCCGGAGGGACCCAAAATGCCGGGGAGCTGTTTTTT. This chain joins TRBV5-1 and TRBJ2-2; D might be TRBD2 (6 bases). V shed 6 bases and J shed 6 bases, with 21 bases lying between them. Germline loops: CDR1 SGHRS, CDR2 YFSETQ. This CDR3 comprises 16 residues.

The rearrangement joins TRBV7-9 to TRBJ1-1; 10 nucleotides line up with TRBD1. V shed 8 bases and J 4 bases; nucleotides not matched to a gene: 13. The CDR3 totals 16 residues. From germline, CDR1 is SEHNR and CDR2 FQNEAQ (reference sequence). This chain's CDR3 is CASRRQGASMGTEAFF. For the CDR3, the DNA is TGTGCCAGCCGTCGACAGGGGGCCTCCATGGGCACTGAAGCTTTCTTT.

The V call is TRBV7-8, the J call TRBJ2-2, with 11 bases identical to TRBD2. The ends lost 4 bases at V and 4 bases at J; junction bases unmatched: 5. The V gene's germline CDR1 is SGHVS and CDR2 FQNEAQ. This CDR3 has 16 residues. The CDR3 nucleotides read TGTGCCAGCAGCTCGACTAGCGGGGCTCCCACCGGGGAGCTGTTTTTT. It codes for CASSSTSGAPTGELFF.

The chain recombines TRBV11-3 with TRBJ2-3; 8 bases map to TRBD2. V lost 2 bases to trimming and J lost 2 bases; unmatched junction nucleotides: 6. The CDR3 runs 16 residues. Germline lookup yields CDR1 SGHNT and CDR2 YENEEA. The CDR3 protein is CASSLMAGGFTDTQYF. The CDR3 DNA sequence: TGTGCCAGCAGCTTAATGGCGGGAGGATTCACAGATACGCAGTATTTT.

The chain couples TRBV28 to TRBJ2-7; weak D call: TRBD2 (5 bases). The CDR3 contains 12 residues. With 7 bases removed from V and 0 bases from J, the gap between germline ends came to 7 bases. CDR1 is MDHEN and CDR2 is SYDVKM in the germline V gene. CDR3 amino acids: CASIAGSYEQYF. The DNA for the CDR3 is TGTGCCAGCATCGCGGGCTCCTACGAGCAGTACTTC. The whole variable domain, remainder taken from reference TRBV28 and TRBJ2-7, is DVKVTQSSRYLVKRTGEKVFLECVQDMDHENMFWYRQDPGLGLRLIYFSYDVKMKEKGDIPEGYSVSREKKERFSLILESASTNQTSMYLCASIAGSYEQYFGPGTRLTVT.

The genes are TRBV2 and TRBJ1-3; D not resolved. The CDR3 loop spans 15 amino acids. Trimming removed 4 bases from V and 2 bases from J, with 12 bases in between. Germline V CDR1 and CDR2: SNHLY, FYNNEI. CDR3 DNA: TGTGCCAGCAGTGCCTTTCAGGTGGCTGGAAACACCATATATTTT. It codes for CASSAFQVAGNTIYF.

The rearrangement links TRBV6-5 to TRBJ2-1; possibly TRBD1 or TRBD2 for D (5 bases each). This CDR3 contains 15 residues. Germline values: CDR1 MNHEY, CDR2 SVGAGI. V dropped 5 bases and J dropped 2 bases, with 13 bases sitting between them. The CDR3: CASSVEGPPYNEQFF. The CDR3 DNA sequence: TGTGCCAGCAGTGTCGAGGGGCCCCCCTACAATGAGCAGTTCTTC.

The chain is built from TRBV7-2 and TRBJ1-5; D not resolved. The ends were cut back, 3 bases at V and 4 bases at J, with 13 bases in the middle. Germline values: CDR1 SGHTA, CDR2 FQGNSA. The CDR3 is 15 amino acids. CDR3 amino acids: CASSLAPTGNQPQHF. The CDR3 DNA is TGTGCCAGCAGCTTGGCCCCCACGGGGAATCAGCCCCAGCATTTT.

V is TRBV28 and J is TRBJ1-1; TRBD1 aligns across 8 bases. The germline gives CDR1 MDHEN, CDR2 SYDVKM. This CDR3 is built from 12 residues. The trim removed 2 bases at V and 8 bases at J, leaving 1 base unmatched. The chain's CDR3 is CASSLGQGEAFF. CDR3 DNA: TGTGCCAGCAGTTTAGGACAGGGAGAAGCTTTCTTT.

The CDR3 loop reads CAWALAGGGAFF. Written as DNA, the CDR3 is TGTGCCTGGGCCCTGGCGGGCGGGGGAGCTTTCTTT. This sequence joins TRBV30 and TRBJ1-1; maybe TRBD1 (5 bases). The V gene's germline CDR1 is GTSNPN and CDR2 SVGIG (reference sequence). There are 12 residues in the CDR3. The V and J ends lost 5 bases and 10 bases respectively, with 17 bases between them.

J is TRBJ2-7 and V is TRBV7-8; TRBD2 matches 14 bases. Germline CDR1 SGHVS, CDR2 FQNEAQ. This CDR3 is 19 amino acids long. Unmatched junction bases numbered 16, after V lost 6 bases and J lost 3 bases. DNA of the CDR3: TGTGCCAGCAGTCGATTAGGGGCGGGACTAGCGGGAGTAAGCTACGAGCAGTACTTC. It encodes CASSRLGAGLAGVSYEQYF.

The gene calls are TRBV11-2 and TRBJ2-5; D may be TRBD1 or TRBD2 (5 bases each). V lost 5 bases and J lost 4, with 17 bases in between. Germline V lookup: CDR1 SGHAT, CDR2 FQNNGV. This CDR3 is built from 15 residues. Written as DNA, the CDR3 is TGTGCCAGCAGCAGTCAGCAGGGCCGGGGAGAGACCCAGTACTTC. Its translation is CASSSQQGRGETQYF.

The V and J genes are TRBV14 and TRBJ2-3, with D hard to call. Germline values: CDR1 SGHDN, CDR2 FVKESK. The CDR3 sequence is 12 residues long. V was pared by 4 bases and J by 2 bases, with 4 bases between. Here the CDR3 reads CASSPYTDTQYF. The CDR3 nucleotides read TGTGCCAGCAGCCCGTACACAGATACGCAGTATTTT.

V is TRBV18 and J is TRBJ2-3; TRBD2 aligns across 8 bases. The CDR3 is made up of 16 amino acids. The V segment lost 0 bases and the J segment 1 base; nucleotides outside the gene matches: 3. Germline assignment: CDR1 KGHSH and CDR2 LQKENI. The CDR3 loop reads CASSPPSGSGTDTQYF. The CDR3 DNA follows: TGTGCCAGCTCACCACCCAGCGGGAGTGGCACAGATACGCAGTATTTT.

The chain is built from TRBV11-1 and TRBJ1-5; D ambiguous. Trimming removed 0 bases from V and 7 bases from J, with 7 bases in between. There are 13 residues in the CDR3. From germline, CDR1 is SGHAT and CDR2 FQDESV (reference sequence). In DNA form, the CDR3 reads TGTGCCAGCAGCTTAGCAGAAAGCCAGCCCCAGCATTTT. The encoded protein is CASSLAESQPQHF.

The genes are TRBV7-9 and TRBJ2-1; D could derive from TRBD1 or TRBD2 (8 bases each). Trimming cost V 5 bases and J 15 bases, with 17 bases left between them. The CDR3 has 12 amino acids. The V gene's germline CDR1 is SEHNR and CDR2 FQNEAQ (reference sequence). The CDR3 nucleotides read TGTGCCAGCAGCCGGACAGGGACTAGTTGGTTCTTC. Residues: CASSRTGTSWFF.

J is TRBJ2-1 and V is TRBV18, with TRBD2 identical over 7 bases. The J segment lost 6 bases and the V segment lost 0 bases, leaving 5 bases of the junction unmatched. The CDR3 loop spans 15 amino acids. Germline CDR1 reads KGHSH; CDR2 reads LQKENI. CDR3 sequence (DNA): TGTGCCAGCTCACCACCGTCTAGCGGTCCCAATGAGCAGTTCTTC. It specifies CASSPPSSGPNEQFF.

The chain combines TRBV5-4 with TRBJ2-3, with D possibly TRBD2 on 6 matching bases. Germline lookup yields CDR1 SGHNT and CDR2 YYREEE (reference sequence). The CDR3 runs to 15 residues. V dropped 2 bases and J dropped 0 bases, with 10 bases sitting between them. As DNA, the CDR3 is TGTGCCAGCAGCTTAAACGCGGGAAGCACAGATACGCAGTATTTT. It codes for CASSLNAGSTDTQYF.

The V gene is TRBV28, the J gene TRBJ2-2, with D perhaps given as TRBD1 or TRBD2 (5 bases each). The length of the CDR3 is 13 residues. CDR1 and CDR2 (germline): MDHEN, SYDVKM. Trimming took off 6 bases at V and 3 bases at J, with 8 bases between the two ends. DNA for the CDR3: TGTGCCAGCAGGGGACCTTACACCGGGGAGCTGTTTTTT. This sequence encodes CASRGPYTGELFF.

This clone was recorded only once. This chain joins TRBV18 and TRBJ1-4; a weak D match, TRBD1 (5 bases). The CDR3 runs 15 residues. Trimming took 2 bases from V and 0 from J, leaving 7 bases between them. The germline CDR1 and CDR2 sequences are KGHSH and LQKENI. The CDR3 sequence: CASSPETATNEKLFF. In nucleotides, the CDR3 is TGTGCCAGCTCACCAGAGACAGCAACTAATGAAAAACTGTTTTTT.

The V and J genes are TRBV18 and TRBJ2-1, with TRBD2 matching over 9 bases. CDR1 and CDR2 (germline): KGHSH, LQKENI. The ends lost 2 bases at V and 0 bases at J; junction bases unmatched: 8. The CDR3 is 18 amino acids. For the CDR3, the DNA is TGTGCCAGCTCACCAGCCCTAGCGGGGCGGAGCTCCTACAATGAGCAGTTCTTC. It translates to CASSPALAGRSSYNEQFF.

J is TRBJ2-5 and V is TRBV10-2; perhaps D is TRBD1 or TRBD2 (5 bases each). With 6 bases removed from V and 5 bases from J, the gap between germline ends came to 16 bases. Germline V CDR1 and CDR2: WSHSY, SAAADI. The CDR3 has 14 residues. Here the CDR3 reads CASREQVAGETQYF. CDR3 DNA: TGCGCCAGCAGGGAACAGGTGGCGGGTGAGACCCAGTACTTC.

The chain uses TRBV7-2 and TRBJ2-5; TRBD2 matches at 7 bases. The germline gives CDR1 SGHTA, CDR2 FQGNSA. V shed 7 bases, J shed 5 bases, and the junction held 4 bases outside the gene matches. There are 12 residues in the CDR3. The CDR3 sequence is CASKSGGETQYF. The CDR3 coding sequence is TGTGCCAGCAAGTCGGGGGGTGAGACCCAGTACTTC. The variable domain in full, completed from reference TRBV7-2 and TRBJ2-5, reads GAGVSQSPSNKVTEKGKDVELRCDPISGHTALYWYRQSLGQGLEFLIYFQGNSAPDKSGLPSDRFSAERTGGSVSTLTIQRTQQEDSAVYLCASKSGGETQYFGPGTRLLVL.

The CDR3 coding sequence is TGTGCCAGCATCATACTACAGGGAATCTCGCGGGGAAACAATGAGCAGTTCTTC. It codes for CASIILQGISRGNNEQFF. The rearrangement links TRBV2 to TRBJ2-1; D may be TRBD1 or TRBD2 (6 bases each). CDR1 is SNHLY and CDR2 is FYNNEI in the germline V gene. The CDR3 sequence is 18 residues long. V gave up 7 bases and J gave up 5 bases, with 27 bases separating them.

The V call is TRBV19, the J call TRBJ2-3; tentative D call: TRBD1 (6 bases). Germline values: CDR1 LNHDA, CDR2 SQIVND (reference sequence). The length of the CDR3 is 15 residues. With 5 bases removed from V and 3 bases from J, the gap between germline ends came to 15 bases. The CDR3 DNA sequence: TGTGCCAGTAGTGTACAGGGATTGAGGACAGATACGCAGTATTTT. Protein sequence: CASSVQGLRTDTQYF.

The CDR3 sequence: CAIPAQGQREKLFF. As DNA, the CDR3 is TGTGCCATACCGGCGCAGGGACAGAGGGAAAAACTGTTTTTT. The chain couples TRBV2 to TRBJ1-4; 7 bases line up with TRBD1. CDR3 size: 14 residues. The ends lost 10 bases at V and 8 bases at J; junction bases unmatched: 13. The germline V gene has CDR1 SNHLY and CDR2 FYNNEI.

V is TRBV7-9 and J is TRBJ2-3, with unresolved D. The CDR3 is 13 residues long. CDR1 SEHNR and CDR2 FQNEAQ come from the germline V gene (reference sequence). With 4 bases removed from V and 2 bases from J, the gap between germline ends came to 7 bases. CDR3 sequence reads: CASSSYSTDTQYF. The CDR3 DNA follows: TGTGCCAGCAGCTCGTACTCCACAGATACGCAGTATTTT. Based on the CDR3 plus reference TRBV7-9 and TRBJ2-3, the full variable domain is DTGVSQNPRHKITKRGQNVTFRCDPISEHNRLYWYRQTLGQGPEFLTYFQNEAQLEKSRLLSDRFSAERPKGSFSTLEIQRTEQGDSAMYLCASSSYSTDTQYFGPGTRLTVL.